This T cell receptor (beta chain) was observed in a study of blood T cell repertoires in COVID-19. Some clones are missing from TCRdb's copy, which holds only in-frame ones; the method was immunoSEQ multiplex PCR. The repertoire holds about 200,000 clones, with almost 85% as singletons. V gave up 5 bases and J gave up 4 bases; unmatched junction bases: 8. CDR1 and CDR2 from the germline V gene are MNHNY and SVGAGI (reference sequence). The CDR3 loop spans 15 amino acids. Sequenced material: peripheral blood. The source is a woman aged 50 to 60 with active or convalescent COVID-19. The V gene is TRBV6-6, the J gene TRBJ1-3; TRBD1 matches at 7 bases. CDR3 sequence reads: CASSNYRGAGNTIYF. Written as DNA, the CDR3 is TGTGCCAGCAGTAACTACAGGGGAGCGGGAAACACCATATATTTT.